This T cell receptor beta chain was profiled in a study of blood T cell repertoires in COVID-19. As originally analysed: The assay estimated nucleated cells by amplifying reference gene primers. TCRdb's table, derived via immunoSEQ multiplex PCR, lists solely in-frame clones and lacks some. V, J and clone size were drawn from that table, and D and trimming were deduced from the DNA. The data hold about 200,000 clones, with 80% to 90% observed a single time. V lost 10 bases and J lost 1, with 5 bases in between. CDR1 is MDHEN, CDR2 SYDVKM, per germline. CDR3 length equals 12 residues. J is TRBJ2-6 and V is TRBV28; D is unresolved. This TCR derives from a middle-aged woman with acute COVID-19. Sequenced sample: PBMCs or T cells enriched from blood (not recorded which). The DNA of the CDR3 is TGTGCCACCTTATCTGGGGCCAACGTCCTGACTTTC. This gives the protein CATLSGANVLTF.